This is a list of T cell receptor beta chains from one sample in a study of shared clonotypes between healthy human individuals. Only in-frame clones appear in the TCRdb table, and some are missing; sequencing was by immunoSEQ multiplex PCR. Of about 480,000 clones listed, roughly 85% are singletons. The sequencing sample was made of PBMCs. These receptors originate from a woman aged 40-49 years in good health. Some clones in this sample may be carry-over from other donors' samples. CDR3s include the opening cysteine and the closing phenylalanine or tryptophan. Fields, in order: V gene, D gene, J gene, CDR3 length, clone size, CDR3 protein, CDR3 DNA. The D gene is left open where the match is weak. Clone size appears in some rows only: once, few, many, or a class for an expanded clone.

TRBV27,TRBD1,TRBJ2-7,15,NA,CASSLSMQGAGEQYF,TGTGCCAGCAGTTTATCGATGCAGGGGGCCGGGGAGCAGTACTTC
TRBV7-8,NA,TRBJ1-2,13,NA,CASSPRGDYGYTF,TGTGCCAGCAGCCCCCGGGGCGATTATGGCTACACCTTC
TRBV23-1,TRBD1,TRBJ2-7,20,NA,CASSQSRPGRDRGKTYEQYF,TGCGCCAGCAGTCAATCGCGACCGGGAAGGGACAGGGGAAAAACCTACGAGCAGTACTTC
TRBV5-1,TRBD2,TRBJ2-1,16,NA,CASSLGREWSRDEQFF,TGCGCCAGCAGCTTGGGGCGGGAGTGGTCGCGGGATGAGCAGTTCTTC
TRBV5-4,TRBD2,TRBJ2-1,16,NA,CASSFTGREPYNEQFF,TGTGCCAGCAGCTTTACGGGGAGGGAGCCATACAATGAGCAGTTCTTC
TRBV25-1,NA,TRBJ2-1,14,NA,CASSITGTLNEQFF,TGTGCCAGCAGCATTACCGGGACTCTCAATGAGCAGTTCTTC
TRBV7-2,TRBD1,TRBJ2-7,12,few,CASSGQGLWQYF,TGTGCCAGCAGCGGACAGGGACTGTGGCAGTACTTC
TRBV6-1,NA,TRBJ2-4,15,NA,CVSSDFLGRSNIQYF,TGTGTCAGCAGTGATTTTTTAGGCAGGAGTAACATTCAGTACTTC
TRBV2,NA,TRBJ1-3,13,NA,CASKQDSGNTIYF,TGTGCCAGCAAACAGGACTCTGGAAACACCATATATTTT
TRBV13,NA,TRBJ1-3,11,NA,CASSRRTTIYF,TGTGCCAGCAGTAGGCGGACGACCATATATTTT
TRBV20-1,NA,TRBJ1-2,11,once,CRAGMGYGYTF,TGCAGAGCAGGGATGGGATATGGCTACACCTTC
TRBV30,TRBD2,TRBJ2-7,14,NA,CAWNGGRASYEQYF,TGTGCCTGGAACGGCGGGAGGGCATCCTACGAGCAGTACTTC
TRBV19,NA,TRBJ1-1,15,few,CASSTGLQVNTEAFF,TGTGCCAGTAGCACAGGGTTACAGGTGAACACTGAAGCTTTCTTT
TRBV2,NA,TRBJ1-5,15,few,CASSEETGGNQPQHF,TGTGCCAGCAGTGAAGAGACCGGGGGCAATCAGCCCCAGCATTTT
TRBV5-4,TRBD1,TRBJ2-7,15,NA,CASSQGTGRTYEQYF,TGTGCCAGCAGCCAAGGGACAGGTAGGACCTACGAGCAGTACTTC